Listed below are T cell receptor beta chains from one sample, sequenced in a study of cytomegalovirus exposure and HLA in healthy donors. The table came from immunoSEQ multiplex PCR; TCRdb's copy has only in-frame clones and leaves some out. This table holds about 160,000 clones, approximately 80% found once. Sequencing was done on a sample of PBMCs. These receptors came from a woman in her twenties or thirties in good health and CMV-seropositive. The CDR3 runs from the conserved cysteine through the conserved F or W. Not every row has a clone size; where given, it reads once, few, many or a size class.

CASSRSSYNSPLHF	.	TRBV11-2
CASTSGRGADTEAFF	once	TRBV6-1
CASGDSNTGELFF	.	TRBV2
CASSPGTGGPRNQPQHF	.	TRBV5-5
CASNPSGTGELFF	.	TRBV9
CASSKVPTDFYEQYF	.	TRBV21-1
CASREGTTGELFF	.	TRBV6-4
CASSQIGQGSFYGYTF	.	TRBV4-3
CASSSRQGGGSGYTF	.	TRBV5-1
CASSQGPRTLYYEQYF	.	TRBV14
CSGGQEVLQYF	.	TRBV20-1
CASSSGLAGNTGELFF	.	TRBV7-3
CAWPLAQWKGIPKNIQYF	.	TRBV30
CASSSRGQREQYF	few	TRBV5-6
CSSSLQPPGQLHEQYF	.	TRBV7-9
CASSLLLAGGITDTQYF	.	TRBV28
CASSLSRRETQYF	.	TRBV27
CASSLARYNEQFF	.	TRBV7-6
CASSVGTGFNTF	.	TRBV5-1
CASRFLYGYTF	.	TRBV19
CASSDGSDSYNEQFF	.	TRBV6-1
CASSSLGTSGARDTQYF	.	TRBV9
CASSEVFGYTEAFF	.	TRBV6-5
CASSQDRGTNNSPLHF	.	TRBV7-8
CASSLRDRGLGSYF	once	TRBV5-8
CASSLLGTGEDTQYF	.	TRBV5-1